This T cell receptor (beta chain) was obtained from a study of blood T cell repertoires in COVID-19 (dated by TCRdb to 2018 to 2020). About the study as a whole: Samples from collaborators originated in the United States, Italy and Spain and spanned both the acute and convalescent phases of COVID-19. The material from the prospective study consisted of cDNA or gDNA derived from T cells, B-cell-depleted T cells, or PBMCs. Subjects who had been exposed to COVID-19, were actively infected with it, or had recovered from it provided the deeply sampled blood TCRbeta repertoires that made up the dataset. The repertoires were released in a freely available public database meant as a resource for research on the immune response to SARS-CoV-2. A de-identified subject ID, COVID-19 status, age in years and sex were almost always included in the sample metadata. Where available, HLA class I and class II types were taken from metadata supplied by the sample provider and were not determined by assay-based typing. Samples came from the ongoing ImmuneRACE study (first 160 participants) plus 1,254 subjects from 6 global collaborators.

About this clone: Its antigen is still unknown. Per-base quality was not reported, and no clone a single base away is much larger than it.

The immunoSEQ Assay, a bias-controlled multiplex PCR, was used to amplify TCRbeta CDR3 regions from genomic DNA. In the authors' own workflow: Nucleated cell counts per sample were estimated from amplification of reference gene primers within the assay. To quantify the absolute abundance of each unique TCRbeta CDR3 rearrangement, sequence reads were collapsed and filtered. For each sample, productive Simpson clonality was calculated as the square root of Simpson's diversity index over productive rearrangements. Drawn from immuneACCESS, this table holds only the in-frame rearrangements with V and J called that TCRdb kept. Clones are partly lost; checked studies trace under half to an unresolved V gene and leave the rest unexplained. V and J calls and clone size are as listed in that table; D and trimming were resolved from the DNA. Here the sample has around 190,000 clones; around three quarters occur a single time. Jointly, the top ten make up about 17% of the sample.

The paper's findings and limits, for the study overall: Clinical and demographic metadata were provided uncurated, with the amount varying by source and participant.

From the germline V gene (reference sequence), CDR1 is MNHEY and CDR2 is SMNVEV. For this chain, trimming is 8 bases at the V end and 7 bases at the J end, and the number of junction bases without a gene match is 13. The CDR3 runs 14 residues from the cysteine to the phenylalanine. Solely the CDR3 DNA is kept, with 42 bases framed from the first base. Enrolling through a virtual design, the prospective study's participants ranged in age from roughly 18 to 90 years and lived across around 25 United States geographic areas. To assign participants to cohorts, the prospective study relied on clinical history that participants themselves reported in a screening survey and a study questionnaire. Mobile phlebotomists in the prospective study collected whole blood, serum and a nasopharyngeal or oropharyngeal swab from every participant. Over a roughly 2-month period, participants in the prospective study had the option of providing additional blood draws and questionnaires. Before DNA extraction, prospective study blood samples were shipped either frozen or at room temperature.

The TCR sequence derives from a woman between 50 and 59 years old with acute COVID-19. Specimen: PBMCs or T cells enriched from blood (not recorded which). The chain was built from TRBV27 and TRBJ1-2; TRBD1 lines up with 7 middle nucleotides. CDR3 sequence: CASRRQGMRFGYTF. Read as DNA, the sequence is TGTGCCAGCCGTCGACAGGGAATGAGGTTTGGCTACACCTTC.